A selection of T cell receptor beta chains follows, all from one sample in a study of pediatric ulcerative colitis. Sequencing used immunoSEQ multiplex PCR; TCRdb keeps in-frame clones, though not all of them. The data show 40,000 to 60,000 clones, 60% to 85% seen once. What was sequenced was gut tissue. Source of these receptors: a girl aged 10 to 17 with moderate ulcerative colitis. The CDR3 runs from the conserved cysteine through the conserved F or W. Fields, in order: D gene, clone size, V gene, J gene, CDR3 length, CDR3 protein, CDR3 DNA. D genes are given only for firm matches. Not every row has a clone size; where given, it reads once, few, many or a size class.

d_gene: TRBD2; abundance: few; v_gene: TRBV6-5; j_gene: TRBJ2-2; len: 11; CDR3aa: CASSFAGGLFF; CDR3nt: TGTGCCAGCAGTTTTGCGGGGGGGCTGTTTTTT
d_gene: NA; abundance: NA; v_gene: TRBV28; j_gene: TRBJ1-1; len: 14; CDR3aa: CASSFGFGYTEAFF; CDR3nt: TGTGCCAGCAGTTTTGGGTTTGGGTACACTGAAGCTTTCTTT
d_gene: NA; abundance: NA; v_gene: TRBV7-2; j_gene: TRBJ2-6; len: 16; CDR3aa: CASSLGTGLGANVLTF; CDR3nt: TGTGCCAGCAGCTTAGGGACGGGGCTCGGGGCCAACGTCCTGACTTTC
d_gene: TRBD1; abundance: NA; v_gene: TRBV5-1; j_gene: TRBJ1-4; len: 16; CDR3aa: CASSLRQGGTNEKLFF; CDR3nt: TGCGCCAGCAGCCTCAGGCAGGGGGGAACTAATGAAAAACTGTTTTTT
d_gene: NA; abundance: NA; v_gene: TRBV6-1; j_gene: TRBJ2-3; len: 11; CDR3aa: CASSYGDTQYF; CDR3nt: TGTGCCAGCAGTTACGGAGATACGCAGTATTTT
d_gene: TRBD1; abundance: NA; v_gene: TRBV19; j_gene: TRBJ2-1; len: 15; CDR3aa: CASSPRDSLYNEQFF; CDR3nt: TGTGCCAGTAGTCCCCGGGACAGCCTATACAATGAGCAGTTCTTC
d_gene: NA; abundance: NA; v_gene: TRBV7-2; j_gene: TRBJ1-2; len: 16; CDR3aa: CASSLASQMGVYGYTF; CDR3nt: TGTGCCAGCAGCTTAGCGAGCCAGATGGGGGTCTATGGCTACACCTTC
d_gene: NA; abundance: NA; v_gene: TRBV5-7; j_gene: TRBJ2-2; len: 15; CDR3aa: CASSLDVSEHRGAVF; CDR3nt: TGTGCCAGCAGCTTGGATGTGAGCGAACACCGGGGAGCTGTTTTT
d_gene: NA; abundance: NA; v_gene: TRBV19; j_gene: TRBJ1-2; len: 14; CDR3aa: CASNLAGQPYGYTF; CDR3nt: TGTGCCAGTAACTTGGCCGGACAGCCGTATGGCTACACCTTC
d_gene: NA; abundance: NA; v_gene: TRBV5-4; j_gene: TRBJ1-1; len: 13; CDR3aa: CASRIDSYTEAFF; CDR3nt: TGTGCCAGCAGGATAGACTCTTACACTGAAGCTTTCTTT
d_gene: NA; abundance: NA; v_gene: TRBV28; j_gene: TRBJ1-4; len: 15; CDR3aa: CASSRPSGTNEKLFF; CDR3nt: TGTGCCAGCAGCCGCCCCTCCGGAACTAATGAAAAACTGTTTTTT
d_gene: NA; abundance: NA; v_gene: TRBV6-1; j_gene: TRBJ2-1; len: 16; CDR3aa: CASTDVGTYSYNEQFF; CDR3nt: TGTGCCAGCACTGACGTTGGGACATACTCCTACAATGAGCAGTTCTTC
d_gene: NA; abundance: NA; v_gene: TRBV7-9; j_gene: TRBJ1-2; len: 13; CDR3aa: CASSLGVTYGYTF; CDR3nt: TGTGCCAGCAGCTTAGGAGTTACTTATGGCTACACCTTC
d_gene: TRBD1; abundance: once; v_gene: TRBV28; j_gene: TRBJ1-1; len: 12; CDR3aa: CASSSRTGRAFF; CDR3nt: TGTGCCAGCAGTTCAAGGACAGGGAGAGCTTTCTTT
d_gene: TRBD1; abundance: NA; v_gene: TRBV28; j_gene: TRBJ1-2; len: 15; CDR3aa: CASSLLTGVNYGYTF; CDR3nt: TGTGCCAGCAGTTTACTGACAGGGGTTAACTATGGCTACACCTTC
d_gene: NA; abundance: NA; v_gene: TRBV9; j_gene: TRBJ2-7; len: 18; CDR3aa: CASSVGGNGRDLAYEQYF; CDR3nt: TGTGCCAGCAGCGTAGGCGGGAATGGCAGGGACCTAGCCTACGAGCAGTACTTC
d_gene: TRBD1; abundance: NA; v_gene: TRBV18; j_gene: TRBJ1-1; len: 16; CDR3aa: CASSRILGQGALVAFF; CDR3nt: TGTGCCAGCTCAAGAATCCTGGGACAGGGGGCGCTGGTAGCTTTCTTT
d_gene: NA; abundance: NA; v_gene: TRBV4-2; j_gene: TRBJ1-4; len: 16; CDR3aa: CASSQDLGSTNEKLFF; CDR3nt: TGTGCCAGCAGCCAAGATTTAGGTTCAACTAATGAAAAACTGTTTTTT
d_gene: NA; abundance: medium-sized; v_gene: TRBV6-1; j_gene: TRBJ1-5; len: 20; CDR3aa: CASSEGFIGRVTQSNQPQHF; CDR3nt: TGTGCCAGCAGTGAAGGGTTCATCGGGAGGGTAACACAAAGCAATCAGCCCCAGCATTTT
d_gene: TRBD2; abundance: once; v_gene: TRBV6-1; j_gene: TRBJ2-5; len: 13; CDR3aa: CASSSGRRETQYF; CDR3nt: TGTGCCAGCAGTAGCGGGAGGAGGGAGACCCAGTACTTC
d_gene: TRBD1; abundance: NA; v_gene: TRBV19; j_gene: TRBJ1-2; len: 12; CDR3aa: CASSRDRIAYTF; CDR3nt: TGTGCCAGTAGTAGGGACAGGATCGCCTACACCTTC
d_gene: NA; abundance: NA; v_gene: TRBV5-6; j_gene: TRBJ2-1; len: 15; CDR3aa: CASSPPTGTYNEQFF; CDR3nt: TGTGCCAGCAGCCCACCGACAGGGACTTACAATGAGCAGTTCTTC
d_gene: NA; abundance: NA; v_gene: TRBV7-2; j_gene: TRBJ1-2; len: 15; CDR3aa: CASSPPLEEDYGYTF; CDR3nt: TGTGCCAGCAGCCCTCCCCTTGAAGAGGACTATGGCTACACCTTC
d_gene: NA; abundance: NA; v_gene: TRBV27; j_gene: TRBJ2-4; len: 15; CDR3aa: CASSLSVGPKNIQYF; CDR3nt: TGTGCCAGCAGTTTAAGTGTGGGCCCCAAAAACATTCAGTACTTC
d_gene: NA; abundance: NA; v_gene: TRBV19; j_gene: TRBJ2-7; len: 13; CDR3aa: CASSISGSYEQYF; CDR3nt: TGTGCCAGTAGTATTAGCGGAAGCTACGAGCAGTACTTC
d_gene: NA; abundance: few; v_gene: TRBV7-9; j_gene: TRBJ1-2; len: 16; CDR3aa: CASSRDPTGRWGGYTF; CDR3nt: TGTGCCAGCAGCCGCGACCCGACAGGACGGTGGGGCGGCTACACCTTC
d_gene: TRBD1; abundance: few; v_gene: TRBV6-6; j_gene: TRBJ1-1; len: 15; CDR3aa: CASSSSRTGGTEAFF; CDR3nt: TGTGCCAGCAGTTCCTCTCGGACAGGGGGTACTGAAGCTTTCTTT
d_gene: NA; abundance: NA; v_gene: TRBV19; j_gene: TRBJ2-1; len: 16; CDR3aa: CASSLTTGTGGNEQFF; CDR3nt: TGTGCCAGTAGCCTAACTACAGGGACGGGGGGCAATGAGCAGTTCTTC
d_gene: TRBD1; abundance: NA; v_gene: TRBV14; j_gene: TRBJ2-7; len: 11; CDR3aa: CASAGGYEQYF; CDR3nt: TGTGCCAGCGCAGGGGGCTACGAGCAGTACTTC
d_gene: NA; abundance: NA; v_gene: TRBV29-1; j_gene: TRBJ1-2; len: 18; CDR3aa: CSVGSARTGPFYTYGYTF; CDR3nt: TGCAGCGTTGGGTCCGCGCGTACAGGGCCGTTCTATACCTATGGCTACACCTTC
d_gene: TRBD1; abundance: NA; v_gene: TRBV28; j_gene: TRBJ2-1; len: 15; CDR3aa: CASSLRTGMDNEQFF; CDR3nt: TGTGCCAGCAGTTTACGGACAGGGATGGACAATGAGCAGTTCTTC
d_gene: NA; abundance: NA; v_gene: TRBV6-1; j_gene: TRBJ1-5; len: 13; CDR3aa: CASSEGEVQPQHF; CDR3nt: TGTGCCAGCAGTGAAGGGGAGGTTCAGCCCCAGCATTTT